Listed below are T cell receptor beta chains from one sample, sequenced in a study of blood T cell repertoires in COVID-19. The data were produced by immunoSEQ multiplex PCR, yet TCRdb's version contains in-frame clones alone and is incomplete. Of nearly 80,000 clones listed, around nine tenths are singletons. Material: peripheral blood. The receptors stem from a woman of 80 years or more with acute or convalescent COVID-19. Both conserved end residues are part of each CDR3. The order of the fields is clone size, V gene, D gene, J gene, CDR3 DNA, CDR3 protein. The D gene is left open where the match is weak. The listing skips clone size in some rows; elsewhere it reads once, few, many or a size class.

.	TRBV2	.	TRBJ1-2	TGTGCCAGCAGTGGAGGGGGATCGGGTAACTATGGCTACACCTTC	CASSGGGSGNYGYTF
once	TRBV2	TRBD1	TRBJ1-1	TGTGCCAGCCTCGGGACAGGGGGCACTGAAGCTTTCTTT	CASLGTGGTEAFF
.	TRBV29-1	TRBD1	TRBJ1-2	TGCAGCGTAGACCGGACAGGAAATGGCTACACCTTC	CSVDRTGNGYTF
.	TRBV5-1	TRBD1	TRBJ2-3	TGCGCCAGCAGCACCGGACAGGTTAGCACAGATACGCAGTATTTT	CASSTGQVSTDTQYF
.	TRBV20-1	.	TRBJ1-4	TGCAGTGCTAGTCGGGGGGGAGTTAATGAAAAACTGTTTTTT	CSASRGGVNEKLFF
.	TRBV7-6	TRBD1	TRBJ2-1	TGTGCCAGCAGCCCTATTAGTCGGACAGGGACCCTCTCCGCTTTTTCCAATGAGCAGTTCTTC	CASSPISRTGTLSAFSNEQFF
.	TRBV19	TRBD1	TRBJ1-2	TGTGCCAGTAGATCTGGAGAGGGACAGGGATTCTATGGCTACACCTTC	CASRSGEGQGFYGYTF
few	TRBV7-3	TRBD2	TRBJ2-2	TGTGCCAGCACCCCGGGGGGGGCGGGGGAGCTGTTTTTT	CASTPGGAGELFF
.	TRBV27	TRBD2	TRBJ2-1	TGTGCCAGCAGACCTCCAAGGCTAGCGGGATCCTACAATGAGCAGTTCTTC	CASRPPRLAGSYNEQFF
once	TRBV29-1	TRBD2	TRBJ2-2	TGCAGCGTTGCGTCGGGGGGAGACACCGGGGAGCTGTTTTTT	CSVASGGDTGELFF
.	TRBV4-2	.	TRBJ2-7	TGTGCCAGCAGCCAAGGTCCAACAAGCTCCTACGAGCAGTACTTC	CASSQGPTSSYEQYF
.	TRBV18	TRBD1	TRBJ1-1	TGTGCCAGCTCACCAGGGACAGCGAACACTGAAGCTTTCTTT	CASSPGTANTEAFF
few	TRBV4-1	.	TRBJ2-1	TGCGCCAGCAGCCAAGGGGGTCGGGACATCTACTACAATGAGCAGTTCTTC	CASSQGGRDIYYNEQFF
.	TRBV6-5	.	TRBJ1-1	TGTGCCAGCAGCGACCACAGGGCCCTGAATGCTTTCTTT	CASSDHRALNAFF
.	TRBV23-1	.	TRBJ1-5	TGCGCCAGCAGTAGAAGTGGTCAGGGGCTATATAGCAATCAGCCCCAGCATTTT	CASSRSGQGLYSNQPQHF
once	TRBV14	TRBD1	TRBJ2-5	TGTGCCAGCAGCCTCAGGGGGCTTGGGCCTAGCGAGGATGAGACCCAGTACTTC	CASSLRGLGPSEDETQYF
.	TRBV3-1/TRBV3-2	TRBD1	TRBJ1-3	TGTGCCAGCAGCCCACCGGGACAGGAAAGTCGAGTCGGAAACACCATATATTTT	CASSPPGQESRVGNTIYF
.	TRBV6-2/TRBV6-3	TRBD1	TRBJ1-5	TGTGCCAGCAGTGGGACAGGGAAAGGCAATCAGCCCCAGCATTTT	CASSGTGKGNQPQHF
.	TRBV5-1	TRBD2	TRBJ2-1	TGCGCCAGTTCGCGGGAGGACGGCTCCTACAATGAGCAGTTCTTC	CASSREDGSYNEQFF
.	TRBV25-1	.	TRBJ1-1	TGTGCCAGCAGTAAAAGGACTGGCTATGAAGCTTTCTTT	CASSKRTGYEAFF
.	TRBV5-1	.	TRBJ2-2	TGCGCCAGCAGCTTGGATTCCGGGAAGAACACCGGGGAGCTGTTTTTT	CASSLDSGKNTGELFF
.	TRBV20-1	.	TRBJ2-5	TGCAGTGCTAGTTCGTCCCAAGAGACCCAGTACTTC	CSASSSQETQYF
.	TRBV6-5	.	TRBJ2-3	TGTGCCAGCAGCCAAGGGGTGAGGACAGATACGCAGTATTTT	CASSQGVRTDTQYF
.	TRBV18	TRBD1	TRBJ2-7	TGTGCCAGCTCACCACCCAACAGGGGGGACTACGAGCAGTACTTC	CASSPPNRGDYEQYF
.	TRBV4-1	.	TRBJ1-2	TGCGCCAGCAGCCTACCCTACAGGGAACCTCATGGCTACACCTTC	CASSLPYREPHGYTF
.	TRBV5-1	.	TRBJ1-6	TGCGCCAGCAGCTTCCAGGGGAGAGAGTCACCCCTCCACTTT	CASSFQGRESPLHF
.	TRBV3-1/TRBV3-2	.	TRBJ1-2	TGTGCCAGCAGCCCTCGGGTTAACTATGGCTACACCTTC	CASSPRVNYGYTF
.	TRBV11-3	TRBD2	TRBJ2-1	TGTGCCAGCAGCTCAGGACTAGCGGAGGACAATGAGCAGTTCTTC	CASSSGLAEDNEQFF
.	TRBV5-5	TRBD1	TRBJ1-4	TGTGCCAGCAGCTGGGACAGGGCTGAAAAACTGTTTTTT	CASSWDRAEKLFF
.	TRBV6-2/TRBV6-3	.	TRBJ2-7	TGTGCCAGCAGTCTATTTTATACCTACGAGCAGTACTTC	CASSLFYTYEQYF
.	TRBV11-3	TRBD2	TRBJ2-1	TGTGCCAGCAGCTTAGTTGGTGGTAGCGGGAGCTATGAGCAGTTCTTC	CASSLVGGSGSYEQFF
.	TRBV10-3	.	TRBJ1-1	TGTGCCATCAGTGATGCAGGGATGAACACTGAAGCTTTCTTT	CAISDAGMNTEAFF
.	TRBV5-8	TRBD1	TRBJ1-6	TGTGCCAGCAGGGATGACAGGGTTTATTCACCCCTCCACTTT	CASRDDRVYSPLHF
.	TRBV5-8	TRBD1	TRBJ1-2	TGTGCCAGCAGCTTGAGGGACAGGGGCGGCTACACCTTC	CASSLRDRGGYTF
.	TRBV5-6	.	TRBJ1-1	TGTGCCAGCAGCTTGGCCGTTACGCGTCCGGGCACTGAAGCTTTCTTT	CASSLAVTRPGTEAFF
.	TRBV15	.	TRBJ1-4	TGTGCCACCAGCTTTTCGGTAACTAATGAAAAACTGTTTTTT	CATSFSVTNEKLFF
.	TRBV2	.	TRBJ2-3	TGTGCCAGCCGGACAAGGGTGGTGGTTACAGATACGCAGTATTTT	CASRTRVVVTDTQYF
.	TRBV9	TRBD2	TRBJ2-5	TGTGCCAGCAGCGTAGGACTAGCGGGCGAGACCCAGTACTTC	CASSVGLAGETQYF